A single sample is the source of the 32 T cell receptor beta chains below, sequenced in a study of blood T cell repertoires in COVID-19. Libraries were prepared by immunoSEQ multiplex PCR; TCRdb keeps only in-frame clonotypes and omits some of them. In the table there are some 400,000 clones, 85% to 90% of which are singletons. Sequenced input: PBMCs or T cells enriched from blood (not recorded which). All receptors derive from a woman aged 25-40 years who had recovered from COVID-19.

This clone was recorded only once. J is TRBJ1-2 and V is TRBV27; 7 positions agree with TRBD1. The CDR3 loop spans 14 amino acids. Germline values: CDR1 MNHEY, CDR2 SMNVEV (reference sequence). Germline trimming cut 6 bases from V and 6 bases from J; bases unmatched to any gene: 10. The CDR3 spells CASRQGWRGDGYTF. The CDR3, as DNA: TGTGCCAGCAGACAGGGGTGGCGAGGGGATGGCTACACCTTC.

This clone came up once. In DNA, the CDR3 is TGTGCCTGGGACGGAACAGGGGGCTTCAATGGCTACACCTTC. Its translation is CAWDGTGGFNGYTF. The chain combines TRBV30 with TRBJ1-2; 9 bases map to TRBD1. Trimming removed 5 bases from V and 6 bases from J; junction bases left unmatched: 10. This CDR3 spans 14 amino acids. Per germline, CDR1 GTSNPN and CDR2 SVGIG (reference sequence).

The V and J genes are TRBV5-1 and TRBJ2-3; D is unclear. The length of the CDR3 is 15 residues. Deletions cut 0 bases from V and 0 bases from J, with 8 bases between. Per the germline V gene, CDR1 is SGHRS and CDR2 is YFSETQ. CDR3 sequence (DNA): TGCGCCAGCAGCTTGGACGCAACTAGCACAGATACGCAGTATTTT. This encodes CASSLDATSTDTQYF.

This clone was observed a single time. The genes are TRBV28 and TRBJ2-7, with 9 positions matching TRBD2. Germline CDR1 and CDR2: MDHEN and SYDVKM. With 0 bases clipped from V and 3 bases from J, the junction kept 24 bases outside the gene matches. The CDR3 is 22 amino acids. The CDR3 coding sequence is TGTGCCAGCAGTTTATGGCGGGGTAGCGCTCCCACCAGCGGGAGGTATATCTACGAGCAGTACTTC. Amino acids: CASSLWRGSAPTSGRYIYEQYF.

The CDR3 loop is CASGPEDRVITDTQYF. The CDR3 DNA reads TGTGCCAGCGGACCTGAGGACAGGGTCATCACAGATACGCAGTATTTT. This chain joins TRBV27 and TRBJ2-3; TRBD1 aligns across 8 bases. Unmatched junction bases numbered 12, after V lost 8 bases and J lost 2 bases. The CDR3 extends over 16 amino acids. Per germline, CDR1 MNHEY and CDR2 SMNVEV (reference sequence).

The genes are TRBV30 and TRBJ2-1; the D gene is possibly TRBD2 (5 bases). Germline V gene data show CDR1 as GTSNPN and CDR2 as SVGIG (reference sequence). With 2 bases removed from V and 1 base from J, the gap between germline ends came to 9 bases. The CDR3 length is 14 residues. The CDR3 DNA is TGTGCCTGGAGTTACCTAGCTTCCTACAATGAGCAGTTCTTC. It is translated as CAWSYLASYNEQFF.

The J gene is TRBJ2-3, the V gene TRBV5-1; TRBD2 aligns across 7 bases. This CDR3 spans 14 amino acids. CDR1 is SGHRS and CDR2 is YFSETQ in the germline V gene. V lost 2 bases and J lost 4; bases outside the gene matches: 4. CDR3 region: CASSLQLASDTQYF. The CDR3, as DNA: TGCGCCAGCAGCTTACAACTAGCGTCAGATACGCAGTATTTT.

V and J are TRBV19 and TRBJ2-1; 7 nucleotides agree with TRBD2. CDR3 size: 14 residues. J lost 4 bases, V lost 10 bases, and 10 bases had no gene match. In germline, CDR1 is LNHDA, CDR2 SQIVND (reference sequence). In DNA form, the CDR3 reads TGTGCCACCAGTATGGGGGGGGATTACAATGAGCAGTTCTTC. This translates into CATSMGGDYNEQFF.

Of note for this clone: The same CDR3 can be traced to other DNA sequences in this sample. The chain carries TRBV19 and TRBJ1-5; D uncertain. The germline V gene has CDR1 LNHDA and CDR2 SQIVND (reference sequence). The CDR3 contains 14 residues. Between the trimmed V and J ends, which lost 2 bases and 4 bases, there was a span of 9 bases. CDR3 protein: CASSIRGFNQPQHF. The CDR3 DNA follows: TGTGCCAGTAGTATAAGAGGGTTTAATCAGCCCCAGCATTTT.

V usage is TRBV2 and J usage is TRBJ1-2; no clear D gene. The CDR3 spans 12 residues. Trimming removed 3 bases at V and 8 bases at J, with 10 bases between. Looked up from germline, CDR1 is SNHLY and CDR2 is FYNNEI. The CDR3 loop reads CASSDEVSGYTF. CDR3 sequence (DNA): TGTGCCAGCAGTGATGAGGTCAGCGGCTACACCTTC. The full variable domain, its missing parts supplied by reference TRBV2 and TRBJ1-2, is EPEVTQTPSHQVTQMGQEVILRCVPISNHLYFYWYRQILGQKVEFLVSFYNNEISEKSEIFDDQFSVERPDGSNFTLKIRSTKLEDSAMYFCASSDEVSGYTFGSGTRLTVV.

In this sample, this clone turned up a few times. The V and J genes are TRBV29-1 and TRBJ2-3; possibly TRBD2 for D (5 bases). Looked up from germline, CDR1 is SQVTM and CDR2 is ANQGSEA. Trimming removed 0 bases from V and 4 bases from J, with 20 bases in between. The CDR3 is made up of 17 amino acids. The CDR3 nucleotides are TGCAGCGTTGAAGACTTCAGCGGCCCCTTGGGGTCAGATACGCAGTATTTT. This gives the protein CSVEDFSGPLGSDTQYF.

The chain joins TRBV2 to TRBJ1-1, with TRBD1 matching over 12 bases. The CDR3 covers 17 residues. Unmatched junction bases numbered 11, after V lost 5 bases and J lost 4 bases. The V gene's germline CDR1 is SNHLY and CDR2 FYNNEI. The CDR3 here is CASSPGTGGLGFTEAFF. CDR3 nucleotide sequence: TGTGCCAGCAGTCCCGGGACAGGGGGCTTGGGTTTCACTGAAGCTTTCTTT.

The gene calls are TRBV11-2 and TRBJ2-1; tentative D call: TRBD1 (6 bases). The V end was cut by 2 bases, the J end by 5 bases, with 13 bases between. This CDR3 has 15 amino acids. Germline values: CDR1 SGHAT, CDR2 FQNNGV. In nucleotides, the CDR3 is TGTGCCAGCAGCTTATCAGGGGAGAACCACAATGAGCAGTTCTTC. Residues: CASSLSGENHNEQFF. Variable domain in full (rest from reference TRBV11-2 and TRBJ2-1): EAGVAQSPRYKIIEKRQSVAFWCNPISGHATLYWYQQILGQGPKLLIQFQNNGVVDDSQLPKDRFSAERLKGVDSTLKIQPAKLEDSAVYLCASSLSGENHNEQFFGPGTRLTVL.

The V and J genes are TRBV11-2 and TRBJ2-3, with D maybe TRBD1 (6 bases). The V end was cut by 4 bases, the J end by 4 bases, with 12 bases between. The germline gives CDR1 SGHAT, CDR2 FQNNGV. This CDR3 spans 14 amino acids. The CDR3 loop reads CASSSPAGADTQYF. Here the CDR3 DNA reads TGTGCCAGCAGCTCCCCGGCAGGGGCAGATACGCAGTATTTT.

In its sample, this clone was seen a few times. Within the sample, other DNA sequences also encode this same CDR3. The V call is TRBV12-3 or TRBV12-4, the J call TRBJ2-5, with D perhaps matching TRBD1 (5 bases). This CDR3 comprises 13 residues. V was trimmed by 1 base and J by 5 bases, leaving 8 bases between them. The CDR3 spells CASSLVQAETQYF. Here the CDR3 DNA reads TGTGCCAGCAGTTTAGTACAGGCGGAGACCCAGTACTTC.

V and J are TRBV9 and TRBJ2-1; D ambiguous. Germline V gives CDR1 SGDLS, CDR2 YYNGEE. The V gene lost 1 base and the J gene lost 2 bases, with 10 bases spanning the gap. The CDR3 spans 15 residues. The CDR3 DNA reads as TGTGCCAGCAGCGTAATGGCGGTACCCTACAATGAGCAGTTCTTC. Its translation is CASSVMAVPYNEQFF.

In DNA, the CDR3 is TGTGCCAGCAGCGTATTAGCGGGGGGGCCTAGGGAGACCCAGTACTTC. Encoded protein: CASSVLAGGPRETQYF. This chain connects TRBV7-3 to TRBJ2-5, with 11 bases identical to TRBD2. V was pared by 5 bases and J by 5 bases, with 10 bases of the junction left unmatched. CDR1 and CDR2 (germline): SGHTA, FQGTGA. The CDR3 consists of 16 residues.

CDR3 amino acids: CASSIDPLNRGLYGYTF. In DNA form, the CDR3 reads TGTGCCAGTAGTATAGATCCCCTTAACAGGGGCCTCTATGGCTACACCTTC. The V gene is TRBV19, the J gene TRBJ1-2; TRBD1 agrees at 7 bases. In germline, CDR1 is LNHDA, CDR2 SQIVND (reference sequence). The V and J ends lost 0 bases and 4 bases, in that order; junction bases with no gene match: 11. The CDR3 has 17 amino acids.

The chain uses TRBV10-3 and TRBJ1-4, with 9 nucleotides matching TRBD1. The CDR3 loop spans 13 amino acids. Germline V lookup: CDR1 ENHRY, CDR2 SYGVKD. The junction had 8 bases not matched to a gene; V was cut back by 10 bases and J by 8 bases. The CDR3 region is CATTTGGLEKLFF. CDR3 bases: TGTGCCACTACGACAGGGGGTCTCGAAAAACTGTTTTTT.

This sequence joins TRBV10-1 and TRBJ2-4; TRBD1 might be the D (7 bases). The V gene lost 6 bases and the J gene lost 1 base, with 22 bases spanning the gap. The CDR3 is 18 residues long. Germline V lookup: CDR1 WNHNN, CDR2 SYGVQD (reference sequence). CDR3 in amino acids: CASSRSVRRGLAKNIQYF. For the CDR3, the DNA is TGCGCCAGCAGCCGTTCGGTTCGGAGGGGGCTTGCCAAAAACATTCAGTACTTC.

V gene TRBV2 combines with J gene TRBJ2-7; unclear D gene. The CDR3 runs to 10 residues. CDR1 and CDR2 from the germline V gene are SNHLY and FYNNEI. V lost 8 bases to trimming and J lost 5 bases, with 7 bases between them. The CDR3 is CASAGNEQYF. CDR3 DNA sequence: TGTGCCAGCGCAGGTAACGAGCAGTACTTC.

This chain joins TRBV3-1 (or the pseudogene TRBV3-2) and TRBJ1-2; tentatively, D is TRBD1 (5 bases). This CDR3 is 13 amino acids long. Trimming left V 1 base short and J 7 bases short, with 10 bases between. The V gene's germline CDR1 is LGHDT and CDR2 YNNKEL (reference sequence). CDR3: CASSQGGSVGYTF. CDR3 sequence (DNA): TGTGCCAGCAGCCAAGGGGGCAGCGTTGGCTACACCTTC.

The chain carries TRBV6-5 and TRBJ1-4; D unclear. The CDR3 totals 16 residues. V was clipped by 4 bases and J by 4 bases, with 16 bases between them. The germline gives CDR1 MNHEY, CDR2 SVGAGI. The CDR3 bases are TGTGCCAGCAGTTTTTCATACTCCTCCTTTAATGAAAAACTGTTTTTT. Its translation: CASSFSYSSFNEKLFF.

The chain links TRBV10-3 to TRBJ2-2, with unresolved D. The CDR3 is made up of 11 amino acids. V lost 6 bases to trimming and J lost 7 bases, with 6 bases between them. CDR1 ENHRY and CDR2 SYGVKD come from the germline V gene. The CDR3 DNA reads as TGTGCCATCAGAGCGAACGGGGAGCTGTTTTTT. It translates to CAIRANGELFF.

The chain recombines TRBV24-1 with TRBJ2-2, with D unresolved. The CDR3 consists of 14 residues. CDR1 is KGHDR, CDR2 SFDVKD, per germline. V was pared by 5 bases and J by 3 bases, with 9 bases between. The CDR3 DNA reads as TGTGCCACCAGTGCCCAGACTGACACCGGGGAGCTGTTTTTT. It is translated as CATSAQTDTGELFF.

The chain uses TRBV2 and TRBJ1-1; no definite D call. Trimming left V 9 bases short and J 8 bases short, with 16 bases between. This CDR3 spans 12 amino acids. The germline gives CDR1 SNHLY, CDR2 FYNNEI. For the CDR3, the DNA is TGTGCCAGGTCCCTCCCCGGGTCCGAAGCTTTCTTT. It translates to CARSLPGSEAFF.

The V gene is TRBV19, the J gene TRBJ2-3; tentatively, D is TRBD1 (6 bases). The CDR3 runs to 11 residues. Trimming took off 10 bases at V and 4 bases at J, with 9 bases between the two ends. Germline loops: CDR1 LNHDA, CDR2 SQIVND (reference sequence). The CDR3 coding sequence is TGTGCCACCCAGGGGTCAGATACGCAGTATTTT. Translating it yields CATQGSDTQYF.

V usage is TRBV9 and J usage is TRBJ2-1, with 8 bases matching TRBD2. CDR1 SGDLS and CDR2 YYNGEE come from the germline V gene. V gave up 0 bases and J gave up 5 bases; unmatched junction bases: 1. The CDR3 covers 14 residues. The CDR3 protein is CASSVAGGDNEQFF. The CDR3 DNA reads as TGTGCCAGCAGCGTAGCGGGAGGGGACAATGAGCAGTTCTTC. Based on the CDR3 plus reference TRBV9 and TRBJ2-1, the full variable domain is DSGVTQTPKHLITATGQRVTLRCSPRSGDLSVYWYQQSLDQGLQFLIQYYNGEERAKGNILERFSAQQFPDLHSELNLSSLELGDSALYFCASSVAGGDNEQFFGPGTRLTVL.

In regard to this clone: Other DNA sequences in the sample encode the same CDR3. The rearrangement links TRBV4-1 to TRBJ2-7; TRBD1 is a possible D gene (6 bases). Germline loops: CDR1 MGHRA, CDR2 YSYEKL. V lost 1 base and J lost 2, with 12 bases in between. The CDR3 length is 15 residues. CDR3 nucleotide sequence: TGCGCCAGCAGCCAAGTGGGGGCAGGACCCTACGAGCAGTACTTC. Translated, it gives CASSQVGAGPYEQYF.

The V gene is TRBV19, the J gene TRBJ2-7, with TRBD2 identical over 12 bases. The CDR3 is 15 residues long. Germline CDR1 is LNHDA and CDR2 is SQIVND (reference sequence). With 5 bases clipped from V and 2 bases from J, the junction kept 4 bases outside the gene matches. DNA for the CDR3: TGTGCCAGTAGTCTACTAGCGGGAGGACCCTACGAGCAGTACTTC. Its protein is CASSLLAGGPYEQYF.

In nucleotides, the CDR3 is TGTGCCAGCAGTCAACAGGGGTCCTACAATGAGCAGTTCTTC. Its protein is CASSQQGSYNEQFF. V gene TRBV6-5 combines with J gene TRBJ2-1, with 7 bases fitting TRBD1. Germline-derived CDR1 and CDR2 are MNHEY and SVGAGI. There are 14 residues in the CDR3. The ends lost 5 bases at V and 1 base at J; junction bases unmatched: 2.

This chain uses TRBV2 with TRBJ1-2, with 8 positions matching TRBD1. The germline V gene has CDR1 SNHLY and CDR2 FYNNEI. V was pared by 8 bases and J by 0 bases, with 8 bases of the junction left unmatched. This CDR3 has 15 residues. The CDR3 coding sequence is TGTGCCAGCGGTCGGCAGGGGGCCCCTAACTATGGCTACACCTTC. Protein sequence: CASGRQGAPNYGYTF. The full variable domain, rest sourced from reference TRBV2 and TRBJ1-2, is EPEVTQTPSHQVTQMGQEVILRCVPISNHLYFYWYRQILGQKVEFLVSFYNNEISEKSEIFDDQFSVERPDGSNFTLKIRSTKLEDSAMYFCASGRQGAPNYGYTFGSGTRLTVV.